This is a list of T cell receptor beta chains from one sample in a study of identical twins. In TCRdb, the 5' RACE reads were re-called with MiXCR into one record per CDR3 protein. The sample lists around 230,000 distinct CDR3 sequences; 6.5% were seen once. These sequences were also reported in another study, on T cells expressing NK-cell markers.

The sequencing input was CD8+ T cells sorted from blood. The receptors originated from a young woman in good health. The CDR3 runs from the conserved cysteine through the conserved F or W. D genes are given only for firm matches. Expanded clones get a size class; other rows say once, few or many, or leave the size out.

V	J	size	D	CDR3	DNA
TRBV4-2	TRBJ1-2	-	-	CASSPGGSNYGYTF	TGTGCCAGCAGCCCTGGAGGGTCTAACTATGGCTACACCTTC
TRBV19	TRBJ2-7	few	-	CASSWGTSEQYF	TGTGCCAGTAGTTGGGGGACATCCGAGCAGTACTTC
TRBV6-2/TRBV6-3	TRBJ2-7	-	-	CASVGDQSSYEQYF	TGTGCCAGCGTCGGGGACCAAAGCTCCTACGAGCAGTACTTC
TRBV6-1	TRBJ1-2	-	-	CASSPSDTNYGYTF	TGTGCCAGCAGCCCTTCCGACACTAACTATGGCTACACCTTC
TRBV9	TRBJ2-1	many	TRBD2	CASSASSSGSSYNEQFF	TGTGCCAGCAGCGCCTCTTCTAGCGGGAGCTCCTACAATGAGCAGTTCTTC
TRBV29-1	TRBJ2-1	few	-	CSADSAASYNEQFF	TGCAGCGCAGACAGTGCCGCTTCCTACAATGAGCAGTTCTTC
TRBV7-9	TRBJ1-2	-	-	CASSPMTETRDTF	TGTGCCAGCAGCCCGATGACAGAAACTCGCGACACCTTC
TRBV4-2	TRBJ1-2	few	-	CASSQGYYGYTF	TGTGCCAGCAGCCAGGGGTACTATGGCTACACCTTC
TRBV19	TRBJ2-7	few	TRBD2	CASTPGGGSSYEQYF	TGTGCCAGTACCCCGGGAGGCGGGAGCTCCTACGAGCAGTACTTC
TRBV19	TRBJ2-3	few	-	CASSTLEGDTQYF	TGTGCCAGTAGTACCCTCGAGGGGGATACGCAGTATTTT
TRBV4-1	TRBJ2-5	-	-	CASSQVGGHETQYF	TGCGCCAGCAGCCAAGTGGGGGGCCACGAGACCCAGTACTTC
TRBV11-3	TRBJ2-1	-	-	CASSSSVAEQFF	TGTGCCAGCAGCAGTAGCGTGGCTGAGCAGTTCTTC
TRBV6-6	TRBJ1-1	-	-	CASTLSTEAFF	TGTGCCAGCACCCTCAGCACTGAAGCTTTCTTT
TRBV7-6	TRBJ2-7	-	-	CASSLERSRSSYEQYF	TGTGCCAGCAGCTTAGAGCGTAGTAGGAGCTCCTACGAGCAGTACTTC
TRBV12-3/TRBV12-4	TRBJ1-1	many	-	CASGMNTEAFF	TGTGCCAGCGGAATGAACACTGAAGCTTTCTTT
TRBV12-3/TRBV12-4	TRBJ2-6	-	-	CASSFAGSGANVLTF	TGTGCCAGCAGTTTCGCCGGATCTGGGGCCAACGTCCTGACTTTC
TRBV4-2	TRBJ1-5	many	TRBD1	CASSQDHRQGGSNQPQHF	TGTGCCAGCAGCCAAGATCATCGGCAGGGGGGAAGCAATCAGCCCCAGCATTTT
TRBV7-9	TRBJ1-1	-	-	CASGGVGGQRTEAFF	TGTGCCAGCGGGGGGGTCGGGGGGCAGAGGACTGAAGCTTTCTTT
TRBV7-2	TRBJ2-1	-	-	CASSLIPAEQFF	TGTGCCAGCAGCTTAATTCCTGCTGAGCAGTTCTTC
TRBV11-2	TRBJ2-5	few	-	CASSLGVGRETQYF	TGTGCCAGCAGCTTAGGGGTGGGAAGGGAGACCCAGTACTTC
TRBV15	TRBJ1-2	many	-	CATSTDRDKTFYGYTF	TGTGCCACCAGCACAGACCGGGACAAAACCTTCTATGGCTACACCTTC
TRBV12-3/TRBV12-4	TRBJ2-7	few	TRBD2	CASSLLAGDEQYF	TGTGCCAGCAGTTTACTAGCGGGAGACGAGCAGTACTTC
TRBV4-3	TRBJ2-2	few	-	CASSRDTTGELFF	TGCGCCAGCAGCCGGGACACCACCGGGGAGCTGTTTTTT
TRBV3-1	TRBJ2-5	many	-	CASSQVGVQETQYF	TGTGCCAGCAGCCAAGTAGGGGTACAAGAGACCCAGTACTTC
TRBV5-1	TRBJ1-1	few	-	CASSRRDMNTEAFF	TGCGCCAGCAGCCGCCGGGACATGAACACTGAAGCTTTCTTT
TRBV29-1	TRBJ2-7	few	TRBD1	CSAGPGGSSWEQYF	TGCAGCGCTGGGCCAGGGGGCAGTTCGTGGGAGCAGTACTTC
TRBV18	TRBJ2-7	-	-	CASSPPDRPSYEQYF	TGTGCCAGCTCACCGCCGGACAGACCATCATACGAGCAGTACTTC